A selection of T cell receptor beta chains follows, all from one sample in a study of identical twins. TCRdb re-called the 5' RACE reads with MiXCR, one entry per CDR3 protein. The table has roughly 190,000 distinct CDR3 sequences, roughly 15% seen once. The data were also submitted as part of a second study, on T cells expressing NK-cell markers.

Sequences were obtained from CD8+ T cells sorted from blood. These TCRs come from a woman aged 18-29 years in good health. Both conserved end residues are part of each CDR3. The D gene is left open where the match is weak. Not every row has a clone size; where given, it reads once, few, many or a size class.

v_gene	abundance	j_gene	d_gene	CDR3nt	CDR3aa
TRBV20-1	.	TRBJ1-5	.	TGCAGTGCTACGACAGGTGGGGAAAGTCAGCCCCAGCATTTT	CSATTGGESQPQHF
TRBV7-9	few	TRBJ2-1	TRBD1	TGTGCCAGCAGCTTGAGGGACAGGGGGGATGAGCAGTTCTTC	CASSLRDRGDEQFF
TRBV12-3/TRBV12-4	.	TRBJ1-1	.	TGTGCCAGCAGCCCTCGGACACTGTGGGAAGCTTTCTTT	CASSPRTLWEAFF
TRBV12-3/TRBV12-4	few	TRBJ2-1	TRBD1	TGTGCCAGCAGGGACAGGGCTTACAATGAGCAGTTCTTC	CASRDRAYNEQFF
TRBV11-2	few	TRBJ2-7	TRBD1	TGTGCCAGCAGCTTAAAGGGACAGGGGATCCACGAGCAGTACTTC	CASSLKGQGIHEQYF
TRBV13	.	TRBJ1-2	.	TGTGCCAGCAGCTTCGTCTCAGGGGCCTATGGCTACACCTTC	CASSFVSGAYGYTF
TRBV29-1	.	TRBJ1-1	.	TGCAGCGTTTTGACACCTACTATGAACACTGAAGCTTTCTTT	CSVLTPTMNTEAFF
TRBV19	.	TRBJ2-7	.	TGTGCCAGTAGCATTAAAGCGGCTCCTACCTACGAGCAGTACTTC	CASSIKAAPTYEQYF
TRBV11-1	.	TRBJ1-3	.	TGTGCCAGCAGCTTAGGGCCCCTAGGCCCTACCTCTGGAAACACCATATATTTT	CASSLGPLGPTSGNTIYF
TRBV12-3/TRBV12-4	many	TRBJ2-1	.	TGTGCCAGCAGTTCTTCCGAAGGTAGGCGGACCTACAATGAGCAGTTCTTC	CASSSSEGRRTYNEQFF
TRBV20-1	.	TRBJ2-1	.	TGCAGTGCTAACGACCAGAATAATGAGCAGTTCTTC	CSANDQNNEQFF
TRBV4-1	few	TRBJ1-2	.	TGCGCCAGCAGCCAAGATCTGTCCGGGACCTGCACCTTC	CASSQDLSGTCTF
TRBV20-1	.	TRBJ2-5	.	TGCAGTGCTAGGGAGTTCCAAGAGACCCAGTACTTC	CSAREFQETQYF
TRBV5-1	.	TRBJ2-2	.	TGCGCCAGCAGCGCTCTACAGGGGAACACCGGGGAGCTGTTTTTT	CASSALQGNTGELFF
TRBV7-9	.	TRBJ2-1	.	TGTGCCAGCAGCCCAGGGGGGCAGGGTACCTACAATGAGCAGTTCTTC	CASSPGGQGTYNEQFF
TRBV6-2/TRBV6-3	few	TRBJ2-2	.	TGTGCCAGCAGTTGGCGGGCGAACACCGGGGAGCTGTTTTTT	CASSWRANTGELFF
TRBV11-2	few	TRBJ2-2	TRBD2	TGTGCCAGCTTCCCCCTAGCGGGAGGGGGTACCGGGGAGCTGTTTTTT	CASFPLAGGGTGELFF
TRBV7-9	.	TRBJ1-2	TRBD1	TGTGCCAGCAGCCCAAGTGGGCTTCAGGGGGCTTACGGCTACACCTTC	CASSPSGLQGAYGYTF
TRBV5-1	.	TRBJ2-4	TRBD2	TGCGCCAGCAGCTTGGTAGTCCTAGCGGGGGGACCCCTCACCATTCAGTACTTC	CASSLVVLAGGPLTIQYF
TRBV15	.	TRBJ2-3	.	TGTGCCACCAGCGGGGACCCCGGGGATACGCAGTATTTT	CATSGDPGDTQYF
TRBV5-1	many	TRBJ2-1	.	TGCGCCAGCAGCTTTACGTACAATGAGCAGTTCTTC	CASSFTYNEQFF
TRBV11-2	few	TRBJ2-3	.	TGTGCCAGCAGCCGGACAGCCTACACAGATACGCAGTATTTT	CASSRTAYTDTQYF
TRBV7-8	.	TRBJ2-1	.	TGTGCCAGCAGCTTAGGTCCCCGTGGTGAGCAGTTCTTC	CASSLGPRGEQFF
TRBV6-2/TRBV6-3	.	TRBJ2-7	.	TGTGCCAGCACCGGCGGAGGAGTGCACGAGCAGTACTTC	CASTGGGVHEQYF
TRBV27	.	TRBJ1-4	.	TGTGCCAGCAGGAGAGGGTCGGTGAATGAAAAACTGTTTTTT	CASRRGSVNEKLFF
TRBV9	few	TRBJ1-6	.	TGTGCCAGCAGCGGAACAGGGTTTTCTTCACCCCTCCACTTT	CASSGTGFSSPLHF
TRBV9	.	TRBJ2-7	.	TGTGCCAGCAGCCCTAGCGTTACCTACGAGCAGTACTTC	CASSPSVTYEQYF
TRBV5-6	few	TRBJ2-4	.	TGTGCCAGCACTTGGTGGGGTGGCAAAAACATTCAGTACTTC	CASTWWGGKNIQYF
TRBV3-1	few	TRBJ2-2	.	TGTGCCAGCAGCCAAGTGGGAGTAGCGGAGCTGTTTTTT	CASSQVGVAELFF
TRBV9	.	TRBJ2-7	TRBD2	TGTGCCAGCAGCGACGGGACTAGCGGCGAGCAGTACTTC	CASSDGTSGEQYF
TRBV7-9	few	TRBJ2-2	.	TGTGCCAGCAGCCCCCGTTTCGGAGAGGGCACCGGGGAGCTGTTTTTT	CASSPRFGEGTGELFF
TRBV6-2/TRBV6-3	.	TRBJ1-1	.	TGTGCCAGCAGTTACGGGTTTGAAGCTTTCTTT	CASSYGFEAFF
TRBV12-5	.	TRBJ2-4	.	TGTGCTAGTGGTTTAGGAGGGATAAACATTCAGTACTTC	CASGLGGINIQYF
TRBV7-8	few	TRBJ2-7	.	TGTGCCAGCAGGGGACGGACTTACGAGCAGTACTTC	CASRGRTYEQYF
TRBV10-3	many	TRBJ2-3	.	TGTGCCATCAGTGAGTCGGATGACAGAACAGATACGCAGTATTTT	CAISESDDRTDTQYF
TRBV14	few	TRBJ2-7	TRBD1	TGTGCCAGCAGCCCCCGGGACAGGGTCAAATACGAGCAGTACTTC	CASSPRDRVKYEQYF
TRBV20-1	few	TRBJ2-1	TRBD1	TGCAGTGCTAGAGATCGGACAGGGGACGATGAGCAGTTCTTC	CSARDRTGDDEQFF
TRBV2	few	TRBJ2-3	.	TGTGGTCTCCCTCCTGCCGCAGGAGATACGCAGTATTTT	CGLPPAAGDTQYF
TRBV14	few	TRBJ1-1	.	TGTGCCAGCAGCCAAATCAGCAACACTGAAGCTTTCTTT	CASSQISNTEAFF
TRBV5-1	few	TRBJ2-1	.	TGCGCCAGCAGCTACGCCGGGACTCAGGGATGGGGCGCCTACAATGAGCAGTTCTTC	CASSYAGTQGWGAYNEQFF
TRBV6-2/TRBV6-3	few	TRBJ2-3	TRBD1	TGTGCCAGCAGTCGAACCCCGGGACAGGGGGTAGATACGCAGTATTTT	CASSRTPGQGVDTQYF
TRBV12-3/TRBV12-4	.	TRBJ2-5	.	TGTGCCAGCAGTTTACTGGGGGACCACGAAGAGACCCAGTACTTC	CASSLLGDHEETQYF
TRBV5-6	few	TRBJ1-1	.	TGTGCCAGCAGCCCCCGGCAGCGAGGTTCGACTGAAGCTTTCTTT	CASSPRQRGSTEAFF
TRBV7-7	few	TRBJ2-3	.	TGTGCTAGCAGCTTCGGAAGCGGTTTCACAGATACGCAGTATTTT	CASSFGSGFTDTQYF
TRBV11-2	.	TRBJ2-3	TRBD2	TGTGCCAGCAGCTTAGATTCTAGCGGGAGGGATACGCAGTATTTT	CASSLDSSGRDTQYF
TRBV12-3/TRBV12-4	many	TRBJ2-3	.	TGTGCCAGCAGTTTAACCCCTCTATCAGATACGCAGTATTTT	CASSLTPLSDTQYF
TRBV10-2	few	TRBJ2-7	.	TGCGCCAGCAGTTCAAGATTCGAGCAGTACTTC	CASSSRFEQYF
TRBV29-1	.	TRBJ2-7	TRBD2	TGCAGCGTTGAAGGCACAGGGCCCGGGGGGGGATTCTACGAGCAGTACTTC	CSVEGTGPGGGFYEQYF
TRBV12-3/TRBV12-4	.	TRBJ2-2	TRBD1	TGTGCCAGCACCTTAGGAGGGACAGGGTTAACCGGGGAGCTGTTTTTT	CASTLGGTGLTGELFF
TRBV29-1	many	TRBJ1-2	TRBD1	TGCAGCGTTGACAGGGGGGAAGGCTATGGCTACACCTTC	CSVDRGEGYGYTF
TRBV12-3/TRBV12-4	many	TRBJ2-1	.	TGTGCCAGCAGTTGGGGGTACCATGAGCAGTTCTTC	CASSWGYHEQFF
TRBV12-3/TRBV12-4	many	TRBJ2-7	TRBD1	TGTGCCAGCAGTTCCGGACAGGGATCCTACGAGCAGTACTTC	CASSSGQGSYEQYF
TRBV7-9	few	TRBJ2-7	.	TGTGCCAGCAGCTCTCCCGGAACCGTGTTCGAGCAGTACTTC	CASSSPGTVFEQYF
TRBV9	few	TRBJ2-3	.	TGTGCCAGCAGCGTGTTTGAGGGTGGCACAGATACGCAGTATTTT	CASSVFEGGTDTQYF
TRBV20-1	few	TRBJ1-2	.	TGCAGTGCTAGAGATTCAAGGGGTGAGCCTAACTATGGCTACACCTTC	CSARDSRGEPNYGYTF
TRBV6-2/TRBV6-3	.	TRBJ2-7	.	TGTGCCAGCAGTCCACCATACAGCTACGAGCAGTACTTC	CASSPPYSYEQYF
TRBV20-1	.	TRBJ2-3	.	TGCTGTGCCGCGCCCATTTTGGCTGCTAGCACAGATACGCAGTATTTT	CCAAPILAASTDTQYF
TRBV7-2	.	TRBJ1-1	.	TGTGCCAGCAGCCCCAGCGGGGTTGGCACTGAAGCTTTCTTT	CASSPSGVGTEAFF